These 7 T cell receptor beta chains were all obtained from the same sample, sequenced in a study of beta chain features in type 1 diabetes. Of the isolated RNA, all was reverse transcribed, and so the sequenced material was expressed TCRB transcripts. Profiled with immunoSEQ multiplex PCR; TCRdb holds only in-frame clones, not every one. The sample lists just under 150,000 clones; more than 10% were seen once. The antigens of these receptors remain unknown. General study points: When Type 1 diabetes patients were examined, their TCRB CDR3s proved moderately but significantly shorter in all four CD4+ subsets.

Sequencing was done on a sample of central memory CD4+ T cells from blood. Every receptor here comes from a man between 18 and 29 years old with type 1 diabetes.

This clone was seen a few times. The chain joins TRBV5-4 to TRBJ2-3; 7 bases match TRBD2. Germline CDR1 is SGHNT and CDR2 is YYREEE (reference sequence). V trimming: 0 bases; J trimming: 4 bases; junction bases outside the gene matches: 8. This CDR3 is 16 amino acids long. The CDR3 DNA reads as TGTGCCAGCAGCTTGGAGTCTTCTAGCGGATCAGATACGCAGTATTTT. The encoded protein is CASSLESSSGSDTQYF.

This clone was recorded a few times. V is TRBV6-5 and J is TRBJ2-7; 9 bases agree with TRBD1. Germline CDR1 is MNHEY and CDR2 is SVGAGI. V was pared by 6 bases and J by 5 bases, with 8 bases of the junction left unmatched. The CDR3 sequence is 14 residues long. The CDR3 region is CASRAWRTGDEQYF. CDR3 bases: TGTGCCAGCAGGGCCTGGAGGACAGGGGACGAGCAGTACTTC.

This clone was observed a few times. J is TRBJ1-1 and V is TRBV27; 12 bases fit TRBD1. The CDR3 spans 15 residues. V was clipped by 4 bases and J by 4 bases; unmatched bases: 4. Germline V CDR1 and CDR2: MNHEY, SMNVEV (reference sequence). The CDR3 DNA follows: TGTGCCAGCAGTTGGGACAGGGGGCCGGGCACTGAAGCTTTCTTT. The encoded protein is CASSWDRGPGTEAFF.

J is TRBJ2-3 and V is TRBV7-2; the D call may be TRBD1 or TRBD2 (5 bases each). Per germline, CDR1 SGHTA and CDR2 FQGNSA. Trimming stripped 8 bases from V and 5 bases from J, with 20 bases between. CDR3 length equals 15 residues. The chain's CDR3 is CASRSYGAQGDTQYF. The DNA of the CDR3 is TGTGCCAGCCGCTCCTACGGGGCCCAAGGAGATACGCAGTATTTT.

The table lists this clone with a few counts. The chain links TRBV7-6 to TRBJ2-1; 8 bases align to TRBD2. Unmatched junction bases numbered 5, after V lost 1 base and J lost 6 bases. The CDR3 loop spans 15 amino acids. Germline CDR1 SGHVS, CDR2 FNYEAQ. CDR3 amino acids: CASSLDSGIRNEQFF. CDR3 nucleotides: TGTGCCAGCAGCTTAGATAGCGGGATCCGCAATGAGCAGTTCTTC.

Comment on this clone: The identical CDR3 is also encoded by other nucleotide sequences in the sample. V usage is TRBV19 and J usage is TRBJ2-5; no clear D. CDR3 length: 10 residues. V was clipped by 8 bases and J by 4 bases, with 5 bases between them. Germline values: CDR1 LNHDA, CDR2 SQIVND (reference sequence). This CDR3 reads CASGRETQYF. CDR3 in DNA: TGTGCCAGTGGTCGAGAGACCCAGTACTTC.

Only a few counts were recorded for this clone. The V call is TRBV10-3, the J call TRBJ2-3; the match to TRBD2 covers 11 bases. J gave up 4 bases and V 6 bases, and 3 bases lay outside the gene matches. The CDR3 sequence is 14 residues long. Germline CDR1 ENHRY, CDR2 SYGVKD. The CDR3 is CAIRTSGDADTQYF. CDR3 nucleotides: TGTGCCATCAGGACTAGCGGGGATGCAGATACGCAGTATTTT.